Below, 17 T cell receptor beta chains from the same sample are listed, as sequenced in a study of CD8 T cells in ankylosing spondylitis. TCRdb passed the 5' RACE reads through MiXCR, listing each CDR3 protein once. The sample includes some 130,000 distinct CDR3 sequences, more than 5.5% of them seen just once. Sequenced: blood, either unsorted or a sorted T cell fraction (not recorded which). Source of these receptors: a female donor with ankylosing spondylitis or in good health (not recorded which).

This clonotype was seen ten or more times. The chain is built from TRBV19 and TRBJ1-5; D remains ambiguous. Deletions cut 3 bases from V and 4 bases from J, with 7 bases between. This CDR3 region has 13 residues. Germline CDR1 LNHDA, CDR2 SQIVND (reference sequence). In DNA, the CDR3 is TGTGCCAGTAGTATTCTTGCGAATCAGCCCCAGCATTTT. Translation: CASSILANQPQHF. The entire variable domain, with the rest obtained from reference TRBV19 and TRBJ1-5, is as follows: DGGITQSPKYLFRKEGQNVTLSCEQNLNHDAMYWYRQDPGQGLRLIYYSQIVNDFQKGDIAEGYSVSREKKESFPLTVTSAQKNPTAFYLCASSILANQPQHFGDGTRLSIL.

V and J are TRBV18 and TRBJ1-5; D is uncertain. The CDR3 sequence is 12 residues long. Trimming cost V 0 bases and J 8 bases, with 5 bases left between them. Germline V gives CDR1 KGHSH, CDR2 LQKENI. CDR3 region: CASSPPGKPQHF. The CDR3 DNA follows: TGTGCCAGCTCACCACCAGGAAAGCCCCAGCATTTT.

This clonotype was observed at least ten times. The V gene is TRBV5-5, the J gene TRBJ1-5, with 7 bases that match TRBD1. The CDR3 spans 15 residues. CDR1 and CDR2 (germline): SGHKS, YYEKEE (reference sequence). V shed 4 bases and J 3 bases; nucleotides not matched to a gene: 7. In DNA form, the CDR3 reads TGTGCCAGCAGCGCAGGACAGGATGCCAATCAGCCCCAGCATTTT. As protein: CASSAGQDANQPQHF.

The CDR3 DNA is TGTGCCAGCAACCTGCCGGGTTCCTACGAGCAGTACTTC. Amino acid sequence: CASNLPGSYEQYF. The V and J genes are TRBV28 and TRBJ2-7, with D unresolved. The germline V gene encodes CDR1 MDHEN and CDR2 SYDVKM. V was clipped by 7 bases and J by 1 base, with 11 bases between them. This CDR3 is built from 13 residues.

CDR3 sequence reads: CSVTTGIGYTF. CDR3 coding DNA: TGCAGCGTTACGACAGGGATTGGCTACACCTTC. The gene calls are TRBV29-1 and TRBJ1-2; 7 bases line up with TRBD1. V lost 5 bases, J lost 7 bases, and 4 bases stayed unmatched. CDR1 and CDR2 from the germline V gene are SQVTM and ANQGSEA. The CDR3 totals 11 residues.

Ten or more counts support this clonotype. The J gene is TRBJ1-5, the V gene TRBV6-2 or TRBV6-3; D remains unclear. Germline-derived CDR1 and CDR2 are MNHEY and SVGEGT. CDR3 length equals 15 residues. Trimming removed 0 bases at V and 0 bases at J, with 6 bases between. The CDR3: CASSYSQVSNQPQHF. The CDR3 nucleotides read TGTGCCAGCAGTTACTCCCAGGTTAGCAATCAGCCCCAGCATTTT.

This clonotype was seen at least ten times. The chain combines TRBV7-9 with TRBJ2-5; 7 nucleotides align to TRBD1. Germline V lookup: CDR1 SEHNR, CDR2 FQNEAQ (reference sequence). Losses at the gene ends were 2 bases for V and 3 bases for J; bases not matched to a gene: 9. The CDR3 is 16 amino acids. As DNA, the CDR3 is TGTGCCAGCAGCTTAAGGGCAGGGGGAAGAAAAGAGACCCAGTACTTC. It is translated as CASSLRAGGRKETQYF.

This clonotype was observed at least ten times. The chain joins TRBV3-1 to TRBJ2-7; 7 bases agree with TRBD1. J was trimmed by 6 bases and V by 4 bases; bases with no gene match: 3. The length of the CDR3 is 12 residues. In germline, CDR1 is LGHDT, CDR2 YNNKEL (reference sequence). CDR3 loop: CASSPNRGEQYF. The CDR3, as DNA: TGTGCCAGCAGCCCGAACAGGGGCGAGCAGTACTTC.

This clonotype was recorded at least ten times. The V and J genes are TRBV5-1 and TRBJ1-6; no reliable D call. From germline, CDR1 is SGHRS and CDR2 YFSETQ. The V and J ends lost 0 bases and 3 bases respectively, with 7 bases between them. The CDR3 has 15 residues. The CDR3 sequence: CASSLGADYNSPLHF. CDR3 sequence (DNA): TGCGCCAGCAGCTTGGGGGCAGACTATAATTCACCCCTCCACTTT.

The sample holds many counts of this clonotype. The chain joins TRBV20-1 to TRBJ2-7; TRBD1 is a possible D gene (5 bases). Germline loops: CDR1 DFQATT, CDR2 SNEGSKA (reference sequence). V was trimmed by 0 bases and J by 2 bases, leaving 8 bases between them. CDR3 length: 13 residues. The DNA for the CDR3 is TGCAGTGCTAGAGAGTGGGGCCCCTACGAGCAGTACTTC. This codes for CSAREWGPYEQYF.

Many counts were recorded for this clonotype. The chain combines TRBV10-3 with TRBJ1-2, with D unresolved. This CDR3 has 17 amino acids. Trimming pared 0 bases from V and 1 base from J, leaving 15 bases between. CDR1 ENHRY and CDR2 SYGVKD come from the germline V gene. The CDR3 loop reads CAISESFVGRLNYGYTF. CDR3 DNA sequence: TGTGCCATCAGTGAGTCATTCGTGGGCAGACTTAACTATGGCTACACCTTC.

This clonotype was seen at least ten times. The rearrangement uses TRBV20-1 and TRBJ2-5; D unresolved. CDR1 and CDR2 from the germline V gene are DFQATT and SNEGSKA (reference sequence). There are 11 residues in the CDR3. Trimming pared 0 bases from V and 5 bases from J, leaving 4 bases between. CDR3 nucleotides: TGCAGTGCTAGAGAGGACGAGACCCAGTACTTC. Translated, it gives CSAREDETQYF.

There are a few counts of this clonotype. Here the CDR3 DNA reads TGTGCCAGCACAGAAACAGGGGTGAACACTGAAGCTTTCTTT. This gives the protein CASTETGVNTEAFF. V usage is TRBV7-2 and J usage is TRBJ1-1; 7 nucleotides agree with TRBD1. Germline V CDR1 and CDR2: SGHTA, FQGNSA. V shed 7 bases and J 0 bases; nucleotides not matched to a gene: 5. This CDR3 is 14 amino acids long.

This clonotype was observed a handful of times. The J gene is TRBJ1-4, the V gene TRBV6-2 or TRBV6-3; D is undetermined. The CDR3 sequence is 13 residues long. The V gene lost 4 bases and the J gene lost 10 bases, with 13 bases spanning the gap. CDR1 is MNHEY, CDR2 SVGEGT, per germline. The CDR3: CASSFFRESKLFF. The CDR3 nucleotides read TGTGCCAGCAGTTTCTTCCGGGAGTCAAAACTGTTTTTT.

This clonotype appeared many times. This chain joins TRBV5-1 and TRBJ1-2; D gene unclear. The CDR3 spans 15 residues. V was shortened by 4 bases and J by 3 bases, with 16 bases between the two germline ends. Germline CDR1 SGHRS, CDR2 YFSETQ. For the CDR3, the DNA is TGCGCCAGCAGCCCTACTGGACCTTATCACTATGGCTACACCTTC. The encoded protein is CASSPTGPYHYGYTF.

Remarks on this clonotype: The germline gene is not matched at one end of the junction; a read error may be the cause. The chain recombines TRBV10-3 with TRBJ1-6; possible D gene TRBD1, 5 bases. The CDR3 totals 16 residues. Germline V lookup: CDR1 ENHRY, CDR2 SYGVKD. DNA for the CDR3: TGTGCCATCAGTGTCCAGGGAAGGGCCTACAATTCACCCCTCCACTTT. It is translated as CAISVQGRAYNSPLHF.

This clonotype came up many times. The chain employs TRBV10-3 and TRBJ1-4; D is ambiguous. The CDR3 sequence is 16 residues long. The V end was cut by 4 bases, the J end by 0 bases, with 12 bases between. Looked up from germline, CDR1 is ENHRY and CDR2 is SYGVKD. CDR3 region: CAISASADATNEKLFF. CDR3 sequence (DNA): TGTGCCATCAGTGCCTCGGCGGATGCAACTAATGAAAAACTGTTTTTT.